The next 17 T cell receptor beta chains were all read from a single sample in a study of human T cells and chemical hapten exposure. The time point: patch test 3, about 24 weeks after DPC sensitization. Noted treatment: therapeutic diphenylcyclopropenone sensitization with weekly scalp DPC. Using its own MiXCR run on the RACE reads, TCRdb lists one record per CDR3 protein. The sample lists roughly 130,000 distinct CDR3 sequences; around 11% were seen once. Source: whole blood, taken in connection with sensitization to the hapten diphenylcyclopropenone (DPC). The receptors stem from a woman aged 50 to 65 with alopecia areata. Some clones in this sample may be carry-over from other donors' samples.

A few counts support this clonotype. The chain's CDR3 is CATSEVGGLGEQFF. CDR3 bases: TGTGCCACCAGTGAGGTGGGCGGACTTGGGGAGCAGTTCTTC. V usage is TRBV24-1 and J usage is TRBJ2-1; possibly TRBD2 for D (5 bases). Germline CDR1 and CDR2: KGHDR and SFDVKD. Trimming removed 4 bases from V and 10 bases from J, with 16 bases in between. The CDR3 has 14 residues.

This sequence joins TRBV12-3 or TRBV12-4 and TRBJ1-2; D gene uncertain. This CDR3 has 12 residues. V was shortened by 2 bases and J by 10 bases, with 11 bases between the two germline ends. The CDR3 region has the DNA TGTGCCAGCAGTTTATCGGGGAACTCCTACACCTTC. Translating it yields CASSLSGNSYTF.

The chain has TRBV7-9 and TRBJ2-7; a possible D gene is TRBD1 (5 bases). This CDR3 region has 15 residues. Germline CDR1 SEHNR, CDR2 FQNEAQ (reference sequence). The V gene lost 0 bases and the J gene lost 3 bases, with 12 bases spanning the gap. DNA for the CDR3: TGTGCCAGCAGCTTAGCGGGAAGGGGCGGCTACGAGCAGTACTTC. This translates into CASSLAGRGGYEQYF.

This clonotype was seen a few times. CDR3 sequence reads: CASSFQVLGYGYTF. CDR3 nucleotides: TGTGCCAGCAGTTTCCAGGTTCTGGGCTATGGCTACACCTTC. This chain connects TRBV12-3 or TRBV12-4 to TRBJ1-2; D is undetermined. The ends were cut back, 3 bases at V and 4 bases at J, with 12 bases in the middle. The CDR3 contains 14 residues.

This clonotype was seen a few times. The rearrangement links TRBV10-3 to TRBJ2-1; 8 bases align to TRBD1. Germline trimming cut 10 bases from V and 5 bases from J; bases unmatched to any gene: 10. The CDR3 length is 14 residues. In germline, CDR1 is ENHRY, CDR2 SYGVKD. CDR3 sequence reads: CATADRATDNEQFF. CDR3 bases: TGTGCCACCGCGGACAGGGCAACCGACAATGAGCAGTTCTTC.

This clonotype was detected only a few times. The rearrangement joins TRBV10-1 to TRBJ1-1, with TRBD1 identical over 8 bases. CDR3 length: 14 amino acids. Germline V lookup: CDR1 WNHNN, CDR2 SYGVQD (reference sequence). V dropped 5 bases and J dropped 5; count of bases not matched to a gene: 7. The CDR3 DNA reads TGCGCCAGCAGTCGGACAGGGATCATAACTGAAGCTTTCTTT. As protein: CASSRTGIITEAFF.

The rearrangement joins TRBV10-1 to TRBJ2-1, with D tentatively TRBD2 (5 bases). The V gene's germline CDR1 is WNHNN and CDR2 SYGVQD (reference sequence). Trimming removed 1 base at V and 0 bases at J, with 13 bases between. This CDR3 region has 17 residues. The CDR3 DNA follows: TGCGCCAGCAGTGAGTTCCGGGGTACCGACTCCTACAATGAGCAGTTCTTC. Translating it yields CASSEFRGTDSYNEQFF.

This clonotype showed up just a few times. V and J are TRBV20-1 and TRBJ2-5, with D perhaps matching TRBD2 (6 bases). V shed 5 bases and J shed 5 bases, with 15 bases lying between them. This CDR3 is built from 13 residues. Germline values: CDR1 DFQATT, CDR2 SNEGSKA (reference sequence). This CDR3 is CSAGGGFGETQYF. In nucleotides, the CDR3 is TGCAGTGCTGGGGGAGGTTTTGGGGAGACCCAGTACTTC.

The chain couples TRBV5-1 to TRBJ1-2, with D uncertain. V was cut by 0 bases and J by 6 bases, with 6 bases left in between. This CDR3 comprises 12 residues. From germline, CDR1 is SGHRS and CDR2 YFSETQ. The CDR3 spells CASSLETDGYTF. DNA for the CDR3: TGCGCCAGCAGCTTGGAAACCGATGGCTACACCTTC.

This clonotype was detected a few times. This chain uses TRBV2 with TRBJ1-2, with unresolved D. Trimming shortened V by 5 bases and J by 4 bases, and 11 bases separated the two germline ends. CDR1 and CDR2 from the germline V gene are SNHLY and FYNNEI. CDR3 length: 13 residues. As DNA, the CDR3 is TGTGCCAGCAGTCTCGAGGGCTTCTATGGCTACACCTTC. Its protein product is CASSLEGFYGYTF.

The chain is built from TRBV14 and TRBJ2-1; 8 bases match TRBD1. The junction had 9 bases not matched to a gene; V was cut back by 5 bases and J by 3 bases. There are 16 residues in the CDR3. Germline V gene data show CDR1 as SGHDN and CDR2 as FVKESK. DNA for the CDR3: TGTGCCAGCAGCAAGACTCAGGGGGCGGACTACAATGAGCAGTTCTTC. It specifies CASSKTQGADYNEQFF.

This clonotype showed up just a few times. This rearrangement joins TRBV21-1 to TRBJ2-2; the DNA was not compared with TRBD1, the D call given in the table. TRBV21-1 is an annotated pseudogene. The CDR3 contains 11 residues. CDR3 amino acids: CASSSPIRDRF. CDR3 in DNA: TGTGCCAGCAGCTCACCAATCCGGGACAGATTT.

This chain links TRBV12-5 with TRBJ2-3; 9 positions match TRBD2. The CDR3 loop spans 16 amino acids. The germline gives CDR1 LGHNT, CDR2 FRNRAP. With 4 bases clipped from V and 1 base from J, the junction kept 6 bases outside the gene matches. The CDR3 reads CASGSIAGAGTDTQYF. The CDR3 DNA is TGTGCTAGTGGTTCAATAGCGGGGGCGGGCACAGATACGCAGTATTTT.

V usage is TRBV5-1 and J usage is TRBJ2-1, with D perhaps TRBD2 (6 bases). CDR1 is SGHRS and CDR2 is YFSETQ in the germline V gene. V lost 0 bases, J lost 12 bases, and 22 bases lay in between. The CDR3 runs 16 residues. The CDR3 DNA reads as TGCGCCAGCAGCTTGGAACCGGGGACTGGAGCAATGGGGCAGTTCTTC. It translates to CASSLEPGTGAMGQFF.

The V call is TRBV29-1, the J call TRBJ2-5; D call uncertain. The CDR3 contains 11 residues. Looked up from germline, CDR1 is SQVTM and CDR2 is ANQGSEA. Deletions cut 5 bases from V and 5 bases from J, with 9 bases between. The DNA for the CDR3 is TGCAGCGTTCAATCGACTGAGACCCAGTACTTC. Residues: CSVQSTETQYF.

This clonotype was seen a few times. This chain connects TRBV5-1 to TRBJ2-7, with 12 bases fitting TRBD2. This CDR3 region has 18 residues. J gave up 2 bases and V 1 base, and 10 bases lay outside the gene matches. The germline gives CDR1 SGHRS, CDR2 YFSETQ. The CDR3 nucleotides are TGCGCCAGCAGCTTGCGGGCCGAGACTAGCGGGAGACCCTACGAGCAGTACTTC. As protein: CASSLRAETSGRPYEQYF.

This clonotype was counted many times. The genes are TRBV20-1 and TRBJ1-1; D is unclear. This CDR3 is 16 amino acids long. Germline CDR1 DFQATT, CDR2 SNEGSKA (reference sequence). Trimming shortened V by 0 bases and J by 5 bases, and 19 bases separated the two germline ends. Written as DNA, the CDR3 is TGCAGTGCTAGAGATCCCCTCAATGACGGGGTGACTGAAGCTTTCTTT. Protein product: CSARDPLNDGVTEAFF.